This TCR beta chain is drawn from a study of Ad26.COV2.S vaccination and SARS-CoV-2 variants. Study-wide context: The study gave Ad26.COV2.S intramuscularly, once or twice 56 days apart.

Findings and caveats of the study: It is possible that the TCR breadth and depth analyses underestimated the total T cell responses.

As to treatment: roughly 19 received Ad26.COV2.S at low or high dose, single or two shots; roughly five received placebo; per-sample allocation not given. Day 63 after the first vaccine or placebo injection was the time point for sampling. The vaccine delivered Wuhan-strain SARS-CoV-2 spike through an Ad26 vector. The CDR3 is 15 residues long. Trimming took 7 bases from V and 6 from J, leaving 21 bases between them. Germline-derived CDR1 and CDR2 are SGHDT and YYEEEE. A note on this clone: The target antigen is unknown.

The method was immunoSEQ multiplex PCR; TCRdb's version includes in-frame clones alone and lacks a portion of them. Counted here are roughly 410,000 clones, roughly four fifths occurring once; the ten biggest clones make up about 7.4%. The sequence came from a person between 18 and 65 years old who received the Ad26.COV2.S COVID-19 vaccine or a placebo. Specimen: peripheral blood, collected in a trial of Ad26.COV2.S vaccine versus placebo. The chain combines TRBV5-6 with TRBJ2-3, with D tentatively TRBD1 (6 bases). CDR3 sequence reads: CASGANTGSGDTQYF. CDR3 bases: TGTGCCAGCGGGGCAAATACAGGGTCAGGTGATACGCAGTATTTT.